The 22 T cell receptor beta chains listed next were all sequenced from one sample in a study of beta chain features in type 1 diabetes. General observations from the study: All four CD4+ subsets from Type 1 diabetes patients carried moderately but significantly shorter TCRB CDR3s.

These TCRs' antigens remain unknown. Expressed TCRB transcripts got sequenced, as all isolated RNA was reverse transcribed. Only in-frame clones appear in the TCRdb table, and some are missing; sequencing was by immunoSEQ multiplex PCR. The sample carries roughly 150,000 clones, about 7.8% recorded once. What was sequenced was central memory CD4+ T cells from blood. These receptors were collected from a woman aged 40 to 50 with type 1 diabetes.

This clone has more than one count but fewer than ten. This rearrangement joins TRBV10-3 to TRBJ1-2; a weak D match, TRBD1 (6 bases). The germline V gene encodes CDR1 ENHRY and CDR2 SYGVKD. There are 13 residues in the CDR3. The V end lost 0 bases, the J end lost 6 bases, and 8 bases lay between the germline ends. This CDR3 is CAISESEGDGYTF. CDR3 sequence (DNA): TGTGCCATCAGTGAGTCCGAGGGGGATGGCTACACCTTC.

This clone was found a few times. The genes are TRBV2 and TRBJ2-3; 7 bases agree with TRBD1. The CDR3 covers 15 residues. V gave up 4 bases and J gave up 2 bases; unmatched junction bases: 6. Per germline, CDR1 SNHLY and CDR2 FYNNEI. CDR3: CASSVRTGPTDTQYF. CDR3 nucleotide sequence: TGTGCCAGCAGTGTACGGACAGGTCCCACAGATACGCAGTATTTT.

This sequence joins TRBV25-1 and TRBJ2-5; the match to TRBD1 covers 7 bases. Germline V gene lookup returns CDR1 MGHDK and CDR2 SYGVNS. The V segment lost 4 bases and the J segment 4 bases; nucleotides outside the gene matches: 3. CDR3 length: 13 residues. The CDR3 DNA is TGTGCCAGCAGTGTTCGGACAGGAGAGACCCAGTACTTC. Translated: CASSVRTGETQYF. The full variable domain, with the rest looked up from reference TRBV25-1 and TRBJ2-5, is EADIYQTPRYLVIGTGKKITLECSQTMGHDKMYWYQQDPGMELHLIHYSYGVNSTEKGDLSSESTVSRIRTEHFPLTLESARPSHTSQYLCASSVRTGETQYFGPGTRLLVL.

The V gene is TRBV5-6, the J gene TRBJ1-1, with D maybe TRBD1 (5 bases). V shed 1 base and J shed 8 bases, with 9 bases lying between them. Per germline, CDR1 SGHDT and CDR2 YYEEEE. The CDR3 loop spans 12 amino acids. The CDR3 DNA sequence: TGTGCCAGCAGCTTGAGCAGGGAAGAAGCTTTCTTT. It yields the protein CASSLSREEAFF.

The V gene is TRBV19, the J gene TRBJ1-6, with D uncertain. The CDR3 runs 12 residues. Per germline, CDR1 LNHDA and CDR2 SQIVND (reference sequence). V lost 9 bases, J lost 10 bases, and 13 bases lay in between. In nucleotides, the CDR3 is TGTGCCAGCCGGCCCGGCGGCTCACCCCTCCACTTT. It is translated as CASRPGGSPLHF.

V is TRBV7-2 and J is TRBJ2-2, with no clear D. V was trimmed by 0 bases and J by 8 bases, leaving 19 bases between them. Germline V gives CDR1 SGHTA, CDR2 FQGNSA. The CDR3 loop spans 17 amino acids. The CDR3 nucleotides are TGTGCCAGCAGCTTAGCCCCTGCACCCAGAGGCACTGGGGAGCTGTTTTTT. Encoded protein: CASSLAPAPRGTGELFF.

The CDR3 region has the DNA TGTGCCACAAAATACAGGGCTGGGGCCAACGTCCTGACTTTC. Translating it yields CATKYRAGANVLTF. The J gene is TRBJ2-6, the V gene TRBV19; tentative D call: TRBD1 (6 bases). Trimming took 10 bases from V and 2 from J, leaving 12 bases between them. Germline lookup yields CDR1 LNHDA and CDR2 SQIVND (reference sequence). The CDR3 contains 14 residues.

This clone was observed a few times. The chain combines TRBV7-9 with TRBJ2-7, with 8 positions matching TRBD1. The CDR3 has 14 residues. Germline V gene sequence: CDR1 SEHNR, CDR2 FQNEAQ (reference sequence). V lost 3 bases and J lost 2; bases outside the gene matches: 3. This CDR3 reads CASSLTGVTYEQYF. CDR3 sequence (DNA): TGTGCCAGCAGCTTGACAGGGGTGACCTACGAGCAGTACTTC.

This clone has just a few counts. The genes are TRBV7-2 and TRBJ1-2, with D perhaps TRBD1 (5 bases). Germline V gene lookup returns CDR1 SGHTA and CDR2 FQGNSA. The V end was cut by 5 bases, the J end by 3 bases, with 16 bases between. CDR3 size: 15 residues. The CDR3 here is CASSPRRAGYYGYTF. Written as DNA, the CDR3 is TGTGCCAGCAGCCCAAGAAGGGCAGGGTACTATGGCTACACCTTC.

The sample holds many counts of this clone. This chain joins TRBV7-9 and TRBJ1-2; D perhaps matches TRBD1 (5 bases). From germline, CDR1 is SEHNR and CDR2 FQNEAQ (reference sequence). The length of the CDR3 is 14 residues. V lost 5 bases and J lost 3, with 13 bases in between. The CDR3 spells CASSRLGADYGYTF. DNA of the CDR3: TGTGCCAGCAGCCGCCTTGGGGCGGACTATGGCTACACCTTC.

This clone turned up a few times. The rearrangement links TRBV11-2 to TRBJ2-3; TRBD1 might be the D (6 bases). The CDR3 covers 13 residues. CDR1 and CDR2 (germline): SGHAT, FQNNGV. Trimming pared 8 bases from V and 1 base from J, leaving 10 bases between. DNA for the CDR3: TGTGCCAGCGGAGAGGGGGGCACAGATACGCAGTATTTT. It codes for CASGEGGTDTQYF.

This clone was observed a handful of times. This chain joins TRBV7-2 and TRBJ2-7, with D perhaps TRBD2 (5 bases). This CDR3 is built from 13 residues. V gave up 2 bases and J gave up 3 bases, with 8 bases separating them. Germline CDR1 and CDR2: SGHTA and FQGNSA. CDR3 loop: CASSLWTRYEQYF. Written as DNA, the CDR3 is TGTGCCAGCAGCTTATGGACTCGCTACGAGCAGTACTTC.

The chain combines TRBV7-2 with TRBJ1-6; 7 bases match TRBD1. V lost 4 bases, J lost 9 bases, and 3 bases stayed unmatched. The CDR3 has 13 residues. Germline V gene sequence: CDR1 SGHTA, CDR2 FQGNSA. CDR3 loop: CASSSNRGSPLHF. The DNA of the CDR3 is TGTGCCAGCAGCTCGAACAGGGGTTCACCCCTCCACTTT.

The CDR3 is CASSKAHERGEQYF. CDR3 DNA: TGTGCCAGCAGCAAAGCCCACGAACGGGGCGAGCAGTACTTC. This sequence joins TRBV21-1 and TRBJ2-7; TRBD2, the D gene given by the table, was not confirmed from the DNA. TRBV21-1 has pseudogene status. CDR3 size: 14 residues.

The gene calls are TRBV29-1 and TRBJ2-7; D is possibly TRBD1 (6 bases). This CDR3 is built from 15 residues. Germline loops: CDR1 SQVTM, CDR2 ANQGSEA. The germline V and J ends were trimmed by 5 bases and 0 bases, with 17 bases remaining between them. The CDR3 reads CSVLQGYRGSYEQYF. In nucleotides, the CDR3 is TGCAGCGTTCTACAGGGATATCGGGGCTCCTACGAGCAGTACTTC.

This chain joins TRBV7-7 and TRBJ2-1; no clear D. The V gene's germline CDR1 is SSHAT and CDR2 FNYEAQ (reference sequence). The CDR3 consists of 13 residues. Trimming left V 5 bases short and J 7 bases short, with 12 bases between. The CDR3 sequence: CASSLGLSNEQFF. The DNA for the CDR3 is TGTGCCAGCAGCCTAGGTCTGAGTAATGAGCAGTTCTTC.

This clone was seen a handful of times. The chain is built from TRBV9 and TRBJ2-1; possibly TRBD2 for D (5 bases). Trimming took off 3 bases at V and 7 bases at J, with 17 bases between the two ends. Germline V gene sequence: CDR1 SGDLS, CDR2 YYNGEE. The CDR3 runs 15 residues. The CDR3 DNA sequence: TGTGCCAGCAGCGCCAGGAGGTGGGGTAGTAATGAGCAGTTCTTC. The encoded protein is CASSARRWGSNEQFF.

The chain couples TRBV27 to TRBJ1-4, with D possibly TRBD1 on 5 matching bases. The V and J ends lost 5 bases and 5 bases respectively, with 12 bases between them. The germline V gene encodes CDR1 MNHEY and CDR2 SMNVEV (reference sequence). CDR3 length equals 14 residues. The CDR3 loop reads CASSTADRNEKLFF. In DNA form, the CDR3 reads TGTGCCAGCAGTACTGCCGACAGAAATGAAAAACTGTTTTTT.

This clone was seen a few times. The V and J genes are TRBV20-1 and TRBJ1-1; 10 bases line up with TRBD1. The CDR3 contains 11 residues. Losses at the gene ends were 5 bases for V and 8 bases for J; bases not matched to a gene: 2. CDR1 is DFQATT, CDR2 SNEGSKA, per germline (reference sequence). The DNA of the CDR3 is TGCAGTGCTGGGGACAGGGGAGAAGCTTTCTTT. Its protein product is CSAGDRGEAFF.

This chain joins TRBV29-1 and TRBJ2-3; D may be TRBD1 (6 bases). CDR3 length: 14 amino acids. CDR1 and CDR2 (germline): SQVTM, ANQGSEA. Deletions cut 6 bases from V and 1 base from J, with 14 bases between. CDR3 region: CSVGAGDGTDTQYF. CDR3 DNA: TGCAGCGTGGGGGCAGGGGACGGCACAGATACGCAGTATTTT.

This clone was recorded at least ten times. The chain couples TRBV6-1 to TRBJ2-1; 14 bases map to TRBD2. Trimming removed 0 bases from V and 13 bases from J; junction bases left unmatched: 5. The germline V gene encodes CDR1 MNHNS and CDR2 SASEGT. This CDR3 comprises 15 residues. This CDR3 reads CASSEAGLAGGVQFF. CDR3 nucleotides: TGTGCCAGCAGTGAAGCCGGACTAGCGGGAGGAGTACAGTTCTTC.

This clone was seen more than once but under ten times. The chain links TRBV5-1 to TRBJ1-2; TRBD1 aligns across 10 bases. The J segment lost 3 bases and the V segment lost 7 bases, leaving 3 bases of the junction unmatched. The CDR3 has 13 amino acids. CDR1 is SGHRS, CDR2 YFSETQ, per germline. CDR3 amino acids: CASGTGDDYGYTF. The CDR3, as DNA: TGCGCCAGCGGGACAGGGGACGACTATGGCTACACCTTC.